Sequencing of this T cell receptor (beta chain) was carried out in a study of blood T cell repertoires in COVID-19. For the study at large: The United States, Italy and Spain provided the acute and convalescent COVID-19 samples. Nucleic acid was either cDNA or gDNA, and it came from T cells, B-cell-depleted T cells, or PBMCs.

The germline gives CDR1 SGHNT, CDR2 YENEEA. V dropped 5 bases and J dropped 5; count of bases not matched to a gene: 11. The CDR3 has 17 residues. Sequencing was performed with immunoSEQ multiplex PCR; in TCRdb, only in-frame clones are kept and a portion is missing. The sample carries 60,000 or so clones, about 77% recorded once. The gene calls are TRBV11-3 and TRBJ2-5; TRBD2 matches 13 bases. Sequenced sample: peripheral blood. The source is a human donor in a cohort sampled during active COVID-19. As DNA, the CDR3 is TGTGCCAGCAGCGGGATGACTAGCGGGGGGCGGTTTGAGACCCAGTACTTC. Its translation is CASSGMTSGGRFETQYF.